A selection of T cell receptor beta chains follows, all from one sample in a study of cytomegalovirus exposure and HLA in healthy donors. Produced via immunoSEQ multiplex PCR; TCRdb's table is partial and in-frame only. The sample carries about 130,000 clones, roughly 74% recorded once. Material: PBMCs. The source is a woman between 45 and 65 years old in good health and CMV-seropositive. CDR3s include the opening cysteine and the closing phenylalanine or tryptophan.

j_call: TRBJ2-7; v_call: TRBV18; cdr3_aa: CASSPNTGVAGEQYF
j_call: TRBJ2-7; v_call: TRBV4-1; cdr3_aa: CANPKPLYHSYEQYF
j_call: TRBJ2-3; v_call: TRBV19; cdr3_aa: CASSIGGGYHTDTQYF
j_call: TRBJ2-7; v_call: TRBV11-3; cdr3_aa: CASSFGGSYEQYF
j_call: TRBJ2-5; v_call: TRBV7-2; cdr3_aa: CASSFYTSGGETQYF
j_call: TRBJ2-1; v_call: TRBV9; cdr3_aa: CASTPGGGANEQFF
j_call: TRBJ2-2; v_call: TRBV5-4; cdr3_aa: CASSRGGRTGELFF
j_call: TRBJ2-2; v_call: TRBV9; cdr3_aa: CASSRTSGGTGELFF
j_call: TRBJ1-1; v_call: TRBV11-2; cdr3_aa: CASSEDRGPMAFF
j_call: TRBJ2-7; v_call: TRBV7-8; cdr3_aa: CASSTGTGPGPYEQYF
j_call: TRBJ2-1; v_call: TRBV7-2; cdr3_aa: CASSSGGPRGNEQFF
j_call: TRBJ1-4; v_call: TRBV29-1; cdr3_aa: CSVYHRATNEKLFF
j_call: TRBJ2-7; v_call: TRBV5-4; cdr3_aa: CASSGAGAYEQYF
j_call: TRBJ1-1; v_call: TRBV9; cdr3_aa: CASSSTLETEAFF
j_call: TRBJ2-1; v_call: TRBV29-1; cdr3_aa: CSVGLAGGTVQFF
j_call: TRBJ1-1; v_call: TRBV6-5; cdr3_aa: CASSYAGYGSTEAFF
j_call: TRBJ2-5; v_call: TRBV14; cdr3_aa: CASSQEWGSGRETQYF
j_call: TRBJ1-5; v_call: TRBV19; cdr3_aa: CASSRTGASNQPQHF
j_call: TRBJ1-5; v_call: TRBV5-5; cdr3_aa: CASSLYQDSNQPQHF
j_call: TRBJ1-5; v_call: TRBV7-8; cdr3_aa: CASSSFRDRVRQPQHF
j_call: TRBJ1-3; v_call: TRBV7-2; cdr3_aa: CASSQDRVGNTIYF
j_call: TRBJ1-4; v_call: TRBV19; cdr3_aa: CVTGAGPNEKLFF
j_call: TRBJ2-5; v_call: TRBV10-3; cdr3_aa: CAISESLTGGETQYF
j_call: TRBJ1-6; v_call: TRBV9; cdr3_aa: CASSGTPMGNSPLHF
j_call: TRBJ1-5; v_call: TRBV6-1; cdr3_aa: CASSLQGQNQPQHF
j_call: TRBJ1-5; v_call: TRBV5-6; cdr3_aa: CASSLGLSNQPQHF
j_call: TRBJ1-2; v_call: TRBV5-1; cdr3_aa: CASSPPGRGEGGYTF
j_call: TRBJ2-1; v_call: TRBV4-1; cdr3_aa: CASRGDPGLAGGEEQFF
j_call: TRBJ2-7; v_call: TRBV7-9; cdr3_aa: CASSWTGTGPGEQYF
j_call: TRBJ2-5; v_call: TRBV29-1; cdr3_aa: CSVAGLAGAPQATQYF
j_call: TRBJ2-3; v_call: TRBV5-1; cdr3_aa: CASSRDYHTDTQYF
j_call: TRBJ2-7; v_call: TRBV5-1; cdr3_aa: CASSLYSRTSGPEQYF
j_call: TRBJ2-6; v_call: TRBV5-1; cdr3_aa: CASSVGEISWANVLTF
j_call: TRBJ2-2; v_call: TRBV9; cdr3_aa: CASSVMGGEVTGELFF
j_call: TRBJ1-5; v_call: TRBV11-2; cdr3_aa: CASSLAGGSGPQHF
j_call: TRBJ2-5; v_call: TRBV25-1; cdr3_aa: CASSARTSGGSLETQYF
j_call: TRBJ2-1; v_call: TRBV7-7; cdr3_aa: CASSQGSSRNNEQFF
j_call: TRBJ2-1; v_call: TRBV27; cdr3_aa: CASSLEGPFEQFF
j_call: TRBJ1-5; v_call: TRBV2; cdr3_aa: CASSGTGIRNQPQHF
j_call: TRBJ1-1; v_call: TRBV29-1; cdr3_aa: CSVSGTEAFF
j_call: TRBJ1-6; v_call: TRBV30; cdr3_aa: CAWSQGSGSPLHF
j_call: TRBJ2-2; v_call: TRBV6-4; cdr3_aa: CASSGTNTGELFF
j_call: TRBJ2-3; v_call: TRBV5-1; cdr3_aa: CASSLGRGGSDTQYF
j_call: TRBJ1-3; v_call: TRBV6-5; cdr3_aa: CASSRVQHSGNTIYF
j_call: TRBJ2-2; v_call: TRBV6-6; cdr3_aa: CASSLQGTVNTGELFF
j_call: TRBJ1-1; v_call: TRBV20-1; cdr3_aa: CSAGDSEAFF